Listed here is a single T cell receptor beta chain. In its sample, this clonotype was seen many times. What antigen it recognizes has not been identified. Nothing much larger sits one base from this clone, and base qualities are not available. The CDR3 starts with the cysteine, ends with the phenylalanine, and has 16 residues. Just CDR3 DNA is preserved here, 48 bases in frame from base 1. CDR1 is given as MGHRA and CDR2 as YSYEKL, both from the germline V gene. V is cut by 4 bases and J by 5 bases, and the space between the germline ends is 20 bases. This sample was included in a study of T cells in Graves' hyperthyroidism and ophthalmopathy (dated by TCRdb to between 2018 and 2020). Study-wide context: Peripheral blood was sampled at the time of initial diagnosis, prior to any treatment. To identify TCR V-J signatures that set the groups apart, the researchers used a discovery cohort of 90 to 100 patients, made up of under 50 with Graves' ophthalmopathy and around 58 with stable Graves' hyperthyroidism. An independent validation cohort of 18 to 20 hyperthyroidism patients and approximately 17 patients who later progressed to ophthalmopathy tested prospective prediction of ophthalmopathy. For training and testing, the 100 or so patients in the discovery cohort were randomly divided in a 7:3 ratio. In addition, the study compared T-cell repertoires in thyroid tissue and in blood from roughly 6 Graves' hyperthyroidism patients. After blood sampling, hyperthyroidism patients were treated with methimazole at a starting dose of 30 mg daily, and ophthalmopathy patients were treated with high-dose intravenous methylprednisolone. According to the paper, TCR Vbeta CDR3 sequencing was carried out on roughly 130 peripheral blood samples, which came from 40 to 45 ophthalmopathy, fewer than 80 hyperthyroidism and about 17 progressor patients.

Amplification of TCR beta CDR3 regions was carried out from RNA transcripts. A first-round RT-PCR of the TCR CDR3 used the HTBI primer set with the Qiagen OneStep RT-PCR kit. A second multiplex PCR round built the libraries, followed by size selection and purification. Sequencing of the libraries was done on an Illumina HiSeq2000 using paired-end 100 bp reads. The paper's processing steps were these. Raw data were processed with SOAPnuke, discarding reads with adapters, uncalled bases, mean Phred below 15, or no exact constant-primer or identifier match. COPE v1.2.5 was used to merge the high-quality paired reads, and each unique nucleotide sequence was defined as a clonotype. Clonotypes were aligned to IMGT TRBV, TRBD and TRBJ reference segments using MiTCR v1.1. Only V-J combinations with frequency above 0.0001, covering approximately 99% of repertoires, were analysed. The TCS score was defined as the ratio of F50 (clonal expansion) to E x V (chaos), calculated using BLOSUM62-based TCRdist between CDR3 peptides within each V-J. Welch's t-statistics and random forest reduced roughly 540 V-J features to 10 to 15, which were used in a naive Bayes classifier (R e1071). The public sequencing data were trimmed at Q25 with fastp and processed into clonotypes with MiXCR by TCRdb, which kept only in-frame beta chains. A single entry per CDR3 protein holds the most common genes and DNA from its merged rows. Here the V and J calls rest on TCRdb's processing, not on the authors' analysis. The sample table holds 470,000 or so distinct CDR3 sequences, of which less than 25% were seen once. The ten largest clones take up around 27% of the sample.

Findings and caveats that apply to the study as a whole: Sample size was not statistically predetermined, and blinding of investigators to group allocation was not performed. In validation, progression to ophthalmopathy was predicted by the model with around 71% sensitivity and nearly 75% specificity, a median of 6.5 months before onset. A 13 V-J signature model separated ophthalmopathy from stable hyperthyroidism, with just over 85% sensitivity and 81% to 83% specificity in cross-validation and 80%/75% in testing. Blood samples also contained most of the expanded thyroid clonotypes (frequency above 0.001), which suggests that blood repertoires may reflect thyroid immune responses.

Stable Graves' hyperthyroidism was defined as no progression to ophthalmopathy during 18 months of follow-up. Hyperthyroidism patients were newly diagnosed, had a disease duration of under 2 months, and were aged 18 to 65 years. The study excluded patients with uncontrolled infections, other autoimmune diseases, pregnancy or lactation. Clinical symptoms, serum thyroxine and TRAb, thyroid ultrasound, and orbital computed tomography formed the basis for the diagnoses. PBMCs were separated from roughly 10 ml of fresh peripheral blood using Ficoll-Paque density gradient centrifugation. Trizol reagent was used to extract total RNA, and RNA quality was then checked on an Agilent 2100 Bioanalyzer.

The sequenced sample was blood. The clonotype was recovered from a man aged 18 to 30 with Graves' hyperthyroidism. The rearranged chain carries TRBV4-1 and TRBJ2-5; the D region possibly corresponds to TRBD2 (6 bases align). The nucleotide sequence reads as follows: TGCGCCAGCAGCCCTATGACTGGAGCGGCGGGGGAGACCCAGTACTTC. Protein translation: CASSPMTGAAGETQYF.